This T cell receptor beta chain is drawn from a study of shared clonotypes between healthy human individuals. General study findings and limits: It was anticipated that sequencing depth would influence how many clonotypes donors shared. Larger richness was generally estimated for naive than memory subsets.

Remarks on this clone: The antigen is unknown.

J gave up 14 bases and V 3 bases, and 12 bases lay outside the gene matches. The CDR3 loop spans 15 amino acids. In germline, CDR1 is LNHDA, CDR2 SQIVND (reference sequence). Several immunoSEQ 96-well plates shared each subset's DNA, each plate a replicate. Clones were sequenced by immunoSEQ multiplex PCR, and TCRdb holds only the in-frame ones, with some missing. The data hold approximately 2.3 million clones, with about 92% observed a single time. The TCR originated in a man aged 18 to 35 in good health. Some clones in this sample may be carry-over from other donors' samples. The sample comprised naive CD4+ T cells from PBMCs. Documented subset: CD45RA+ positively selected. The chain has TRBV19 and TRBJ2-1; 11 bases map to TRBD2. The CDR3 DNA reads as TGTGCCAGTAGTATTCGACTAGCGGGACCCACCGGGGAGTTCTTC. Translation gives CASSIRLAGPTGEFF.